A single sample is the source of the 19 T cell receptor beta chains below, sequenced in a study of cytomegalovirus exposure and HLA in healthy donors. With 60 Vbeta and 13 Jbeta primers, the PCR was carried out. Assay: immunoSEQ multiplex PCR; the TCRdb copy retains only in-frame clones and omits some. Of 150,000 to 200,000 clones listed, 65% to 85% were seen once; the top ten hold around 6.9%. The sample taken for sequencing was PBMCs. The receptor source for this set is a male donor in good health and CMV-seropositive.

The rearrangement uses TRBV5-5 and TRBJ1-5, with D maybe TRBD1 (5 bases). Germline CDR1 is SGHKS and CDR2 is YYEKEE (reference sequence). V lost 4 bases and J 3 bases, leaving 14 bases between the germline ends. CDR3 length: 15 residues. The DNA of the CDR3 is TGTGCCAGCAGCGATAGTTCGACAGTCAATCAGCCCCAGCATTTT. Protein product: CASSDSSTVNQPQHF.

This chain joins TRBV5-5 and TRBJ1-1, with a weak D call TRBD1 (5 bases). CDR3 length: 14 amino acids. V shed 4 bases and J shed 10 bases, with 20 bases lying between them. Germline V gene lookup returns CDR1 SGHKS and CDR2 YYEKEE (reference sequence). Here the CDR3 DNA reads TGTGCCAGCAGCCCAGGGATAGGGCTCCAGGGAGCTTTCTTT. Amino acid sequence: CASSPGIGLQGAFF.

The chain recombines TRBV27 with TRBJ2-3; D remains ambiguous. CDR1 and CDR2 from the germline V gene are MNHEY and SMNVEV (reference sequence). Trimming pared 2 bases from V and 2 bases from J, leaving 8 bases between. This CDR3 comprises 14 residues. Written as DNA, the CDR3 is TGTGCCAGCAGTTTAGTCAGGTCCACAGATACGCAGTATTTT. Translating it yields CASSLVRSTDTQYF.

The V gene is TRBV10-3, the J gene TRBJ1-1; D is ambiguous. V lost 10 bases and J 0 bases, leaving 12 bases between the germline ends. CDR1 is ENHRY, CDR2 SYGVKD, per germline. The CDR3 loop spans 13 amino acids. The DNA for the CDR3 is TGTGCCACCGGGGAGGCCCTGAACACTGAAGCTTTCTTT. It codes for CATGEALNTEAFF.

The CDR3 protein is CAITNTGYNTEAFF. DNA of the CDR3: TGTGCCATCACCAATACAGGGTATAACACTGAAGCTTTCTTT. The V gene is TRBV10-3, the J gene TRBJ1-1, with D perhaps TRBD1 (6 bases). The CDR3 extends over 14 amino acids. V gave up 7 bases and J gave up 2 bases, with 14 bases separating them. CDR1 and CDR2 (germline): ENHRY, SYGVKD.

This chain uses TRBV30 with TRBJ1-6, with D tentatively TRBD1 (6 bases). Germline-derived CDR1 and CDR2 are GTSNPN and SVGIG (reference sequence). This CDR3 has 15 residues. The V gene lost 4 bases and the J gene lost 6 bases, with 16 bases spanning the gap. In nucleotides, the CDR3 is TGTGCCTGGATGCAGGGGCTGTGGGGTAATTCACCCCTCCACTTT. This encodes CAWMQGLWGNSPLHF.

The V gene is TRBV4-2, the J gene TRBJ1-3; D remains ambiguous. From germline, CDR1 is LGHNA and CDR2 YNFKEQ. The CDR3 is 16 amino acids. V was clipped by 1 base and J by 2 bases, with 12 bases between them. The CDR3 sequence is CASSQGGRTTGNTIYF. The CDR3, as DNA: TGTGCCAGCAGCCAAGGTGGAAGAACTACTGGAAACACCATATATTTT.

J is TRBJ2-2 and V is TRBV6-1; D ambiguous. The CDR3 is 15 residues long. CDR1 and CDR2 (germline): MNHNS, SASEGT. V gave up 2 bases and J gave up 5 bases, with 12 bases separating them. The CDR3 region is CASSESVTATGELFF. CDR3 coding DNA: TGTGCCAGCAGTGAAAGTGTTACTGCAACCGGGGAGCTGTTTTTT.

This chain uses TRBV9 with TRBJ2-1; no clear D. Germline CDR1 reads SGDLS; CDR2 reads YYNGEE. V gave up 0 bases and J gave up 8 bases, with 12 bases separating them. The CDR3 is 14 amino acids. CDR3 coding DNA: TGTGCCAGCAGCGTAGGCCCCGAGTACGATGAGCAGTTCTTC. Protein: CASSVGPEYDEQFF.

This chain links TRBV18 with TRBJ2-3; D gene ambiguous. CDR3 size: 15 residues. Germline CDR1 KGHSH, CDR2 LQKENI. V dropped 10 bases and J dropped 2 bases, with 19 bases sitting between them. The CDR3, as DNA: TGTGCCACTACTTCGGCGGCTAAATACACAGATACGCAGTATTTT. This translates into CATTSAAKYTDTQYF.

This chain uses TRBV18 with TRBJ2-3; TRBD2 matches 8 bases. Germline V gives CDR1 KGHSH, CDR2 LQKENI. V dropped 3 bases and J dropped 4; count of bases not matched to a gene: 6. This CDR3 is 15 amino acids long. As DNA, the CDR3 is TGTGCCAGCTCACCTCTAGCGGGCCCGGCAGATACGCAGTATTTT. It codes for CASSPLAGPADTQYF. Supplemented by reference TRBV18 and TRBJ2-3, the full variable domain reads NAGVMQNPRHLVRRRGQEARLRCSPMKGHSHVYWYRQLPEEGLKFMVYLQKENIIDESGMPKERFSAEFPKEGPSILRIQQVVRGDSAAYFCASSPLAGPADTQYFGPGTRLTVL.

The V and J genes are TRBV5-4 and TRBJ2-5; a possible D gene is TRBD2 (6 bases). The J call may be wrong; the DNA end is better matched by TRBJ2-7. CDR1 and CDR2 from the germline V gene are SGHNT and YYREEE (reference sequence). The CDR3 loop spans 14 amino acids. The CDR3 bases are TGTGCCAGCAGCCCTTACGGGGGATCAAGCGAGCAGTACTTC. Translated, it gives CASSPYGGSSEQYF.

The CDR3 coding sequence is TGTGCCAGCAGCGTAAGTACGGGGAATGAAGCTTTCTTT. As protein: CASSVSTGNEAFF. J is TRBJ1-1 and V is TRBV9; D not resolved. V was pared by 1 base and J by 7 bases, with 11 bases between. This CDR3 spans 13 amino acids. CDR1 is SGDLS, CDR2 YYNGEE, per germline.

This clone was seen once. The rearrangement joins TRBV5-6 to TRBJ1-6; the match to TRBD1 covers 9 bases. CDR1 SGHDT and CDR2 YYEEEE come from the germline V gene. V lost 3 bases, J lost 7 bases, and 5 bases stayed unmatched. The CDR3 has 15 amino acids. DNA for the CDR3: TGTGCCAGCAGCTCCGGGACAGGGTCGAATTCACCCCTCCACTTT. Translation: CASSSGTGSNSPLHF.

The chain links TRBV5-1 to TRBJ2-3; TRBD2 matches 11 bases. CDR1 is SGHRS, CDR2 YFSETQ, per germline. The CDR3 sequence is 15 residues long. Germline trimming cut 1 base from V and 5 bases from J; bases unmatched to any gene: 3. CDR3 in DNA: TGCGCCAGCAGCTTGCTAGCGGGAGGTGGAGATACGCAGTATTTT. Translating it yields CASSLLAGGGDTQYF.

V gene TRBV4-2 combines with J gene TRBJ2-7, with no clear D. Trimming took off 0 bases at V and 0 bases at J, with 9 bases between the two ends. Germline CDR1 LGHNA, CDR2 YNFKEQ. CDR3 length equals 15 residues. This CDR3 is CASSQEWADSYEQYF. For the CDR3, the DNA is TGTGCCAGCAGCCAAGAATGGGCAGACTCCTACGAGCAGTACTTC.

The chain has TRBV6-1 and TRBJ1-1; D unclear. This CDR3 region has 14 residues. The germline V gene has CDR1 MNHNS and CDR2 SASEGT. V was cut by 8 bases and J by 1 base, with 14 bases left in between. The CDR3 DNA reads TGTGCCAGCTCTCTACGCTCACGGAACACTGAAGCTTTCTTT. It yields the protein CASSLRSRNTEAFF.

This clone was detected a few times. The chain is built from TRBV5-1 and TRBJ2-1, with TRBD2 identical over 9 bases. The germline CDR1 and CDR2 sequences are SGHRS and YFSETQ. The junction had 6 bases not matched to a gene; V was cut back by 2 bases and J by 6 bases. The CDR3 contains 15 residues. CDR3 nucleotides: TGCGCCAGCAGCTTTCCTAGCGGGATCCGCAATGAGCAGTTCTTC. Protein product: CASSFPSGIRNEQFF.

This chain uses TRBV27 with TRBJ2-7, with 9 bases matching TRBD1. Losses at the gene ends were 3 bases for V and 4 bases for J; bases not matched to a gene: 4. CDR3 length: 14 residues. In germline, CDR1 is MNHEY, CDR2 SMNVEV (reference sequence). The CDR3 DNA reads TGTGCCAGCAGTTTCGGGACAGGGTCGTACGAGCAGTACTTC. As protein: CASSFGTGSYEQYF.